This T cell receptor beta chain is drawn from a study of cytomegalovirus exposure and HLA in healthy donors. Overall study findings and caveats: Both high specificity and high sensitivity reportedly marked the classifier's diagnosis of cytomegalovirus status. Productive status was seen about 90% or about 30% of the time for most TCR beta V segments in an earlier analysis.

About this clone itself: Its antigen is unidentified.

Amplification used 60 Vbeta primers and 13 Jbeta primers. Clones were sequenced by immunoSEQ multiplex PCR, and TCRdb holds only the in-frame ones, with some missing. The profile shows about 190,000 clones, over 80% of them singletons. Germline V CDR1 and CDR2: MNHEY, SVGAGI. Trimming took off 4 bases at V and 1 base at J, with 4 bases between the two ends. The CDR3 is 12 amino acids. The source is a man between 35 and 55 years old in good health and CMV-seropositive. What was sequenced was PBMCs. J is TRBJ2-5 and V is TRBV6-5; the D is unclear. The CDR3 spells CASSSRQETQYF. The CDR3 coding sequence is TGTGCCAGCAGTTCCCGCCAAGAGACCCAGTACTTC.